These 27 T cell receptor beta chains came from one sample sequenced in a study of breast tumors, draining lymph nodes, adjacent tissues. TCRdb independently ran MiXCR on the multiplex PCR reads; one entry per CDR3 protein. This table has 150,000 to 200,000 distinct CDR3 sequences, roughly a third appearing once. The lymph nodes were axillary draining lymph nodes from breast cancer patients. Source material: axillary lymph node tissue. Every receptor here comes from a female donor with breast cancer. Some clones in this sample may be carry-over from other donors' samples.

This clonotype has only a few counts. The chain combines TRBV27 with TRBJ1-2; TRBD1 aligns across 9 bases. This CDR3 region has 15 residues. With 5 bases clipped from V and 3 bases from J, the junction kept 7 bases outside the gene matches. The germline V gene encodes CDR1 MNHEY and CDR2 SMNVEV (reference sequence). The DNA of the CDR3 is TGTGCCAGCAGTATAACAGGGGGCCGGGACTATGGCTACACCTTC. Translated, it gives CASSITGGRDYGYTF.

This clonotype was recorded only once. A read error may be the cause here, since a much bigger clone is one base away. The chain is built from TRBV5-8 and TRBJ1-5, with D possibly being TRBD1 (6 bases). The germline V gene encodes CDR1 SGHTS and CDR2 YDEGEE. The germline V and J ends were trimmed by 4 bases and 3 bases, with 23 bases remaining between them. The CDR3 runs to 18 residues. CDR3 nucleotides: TGTGCCAGCAGCCAAGAATCCCCTACAGGGTTAGCCAATCAGCCCCAGCATTTT. This codes for CASSQESPTGLANQPQHF. Complete variable domain (other parts from reference TRBV5-8 and TRBJ1-5): EAGVTQSPTHLIKTRGQQATLRCSPISGHTSVYWYQQALGLGLQFLLWYDEGEERNRGNFPPRFSGRQFPNYSSELNVNALELEDSALYLCASSQESPTGLANQPQHFGDGTRLSIL.

The V gene is TRBV27, the J gene TRBJ2-3; possibly TRBD2 for D (6 bases). Trimming shortened V by 5 bases and J by 1 base, and 10 bases separated the two germline ends. The CDR3 is 14 residues long. The germline gives CDR1 MNHEY, CDR2 SMNVEV (reference sequence). The CDR3 loop reads CASSRGTRTDTQYF. CDR3 coding DNA: TGTGCCAGCAGTCGGGGGACTCGCACAGATACGCAGTATTTT.

In this sample, this clonotype turned up many times. The CDR3, as DNA: TGTGCCAGCAGCGAGGTTCCGAATCTGTTTTTT. Protein product: CASSEVPNLFF. This chain links TRBV5-8 with TRBJ1-4; D remains unclear. This CDR3 has 11 residues. The V end was cut by 4 bases, the J end by 14 bases, with 12 bases between. Germline lookup yields CDR1 SGHTS and CDR2 YDEGEE.

This clonotype was recorded many times. V is TRBV20-1 and J is TRBJ2-3; D perhaps matches TRBD2 (5 bases). The germline gives CDR1 DFQATT, CDR2 SNEGSKA (reference sequence). The V gene lost 5 bases and the J gene lost 0 bases, with 12 bases spanning the gap. The CDR3 extends over 14 amino acids. DNA for the CDR3: TGCAGTGCTCCGGGATTTACTAGCACAGATACGCAGTATTTT. It translates to CSAPGFTSTDTQYF.

This clonotype was seen a single time. A single base separates this from a much larger clone, so it may be a read error. The chain has TRBV7-3 and TRBJ2-1; TRBD2 agrees at 9 bases. Germline CDR1 is SGHTA and CDR2 is FQGTGA. V was clipped by 4 bases and J by 4 bases; unmatched bases: 11. The CDR3 spans 17 residues. The DNA for the CDR3 is TGTGCCAGCAGCTGCGGCGGGAGGGCCAATTCTTACAATGAGCAGTTCTTC. This codes for CASSCGGRANSYNEQFF.

There are many counts of this clonotype. J is TRBJ2-2 and V is TRBV6-6, with TRBD2 identical over 7 bases. Germline V lookup: CDR1 MNHNY, CDR2 SVGAGI (reference sequence). This CDR3 has 16 residues. V was pared by 3 bases and J by 2 bases, with 6 bases of the junction left unmatched. The CDR3 loop is CASSYPGLTNTGELFF. For the CDR3, the DNA is TGTGCCAGCAGTTATCCGGGACTAACAAACACCGGGGAGCTGTTTTTT.

This clonotype was observed many times. The chain couples TRBV9 to TRBJ1-5; the match to TRBD1 covers 8 bases. J lost 3 bases, V lost 0 bases, and 11 bases had no gene match. CDR1 is SGDLS and CDR2 is YYNGEE in the germline V gene. The CDR3 is 18 residues long. DNA of the CDR3: TGTGCCAGCAGCGTAGGGACAGGGCGACATTTAAACAATCAGCCCCAGCATTTT. It is translated as CASSVGTGRHLNNQPQHF.

On this clonotype: The limits of the CDR3 on the DNA are not certain, so only TCRdb's listed CDR3 is given. The chain links TRBV9 to TRBJ2-5. Germline-derived CDR1 and CDR2 are SGDLS and YYNGEE. The CDR3 is 10 amino acids long, termini counted. CDR3 protein: CASSVGVGSF.

This chain joins TRBV6-2 or TRBV6-3 and TRBJ1-2, with 7 bases fitting TRBD1. Germline V gene data show CDR1 as MNHEY and CDR2 as SVGEGT. With V trimmed by 6 bases and J by 8 bases, 12 bases remained unmatched. The CDR3 spans 14 residues. The CDR3 DNA follows: TGTGCCAGCAGCTTGGGACAGAGCATAGGGGGCTACACCTTC. It is translated as CASSLGQSIGGYTF.

This clonotype was picked up many times. This rearrangement joins TRBV6-2 or TRBV6-3 to TRBJ2-6; D tentatively fits TRBD1 or TRBD2 (6 bases each). Germline V lookup: CDR1 MNHEY, CDR2 SVGEGT. V was shortened by 6 bases and J by 0 bases, with 9 bases between the two germline ends. The CDR3 covers 15 residues. In nucleotides, the CDR3 is TGTGCCAGCAGGCGGGACAACTCTGGGGCCAACGTCCTGACTTTC. This gives the protein CASRRDNSGANVLTF.

The chain employs TRBV10-1 and TRBJ1-5; TRBD1 matches 12 bases. The CDR3 contains 17 residues. The germline gives CDR1 WNHNN, CDR2 SYGVQD (reference sequence). After removal of 8 bases from V and 0 bases from J, the junction contained 8 bases not matched to a gene. The CDR3 region is CASPGQGAPDSNQPQHF. In DNA form, the CDR3 reads TGCGCCAGCCCGGGACAGGGGGCTCCGGATAGCAATCAGCCCCAGCATTTT.

This clonotype was counted at least ten times. This CDR3 reads CATSDSAGGYGYTF. In DNA form, the CDR3 reads TGTGCCACCAGTGATTCTGCAGGGGGCTATGGCTACACCTTC. The rearrangement joins TRBV24-1 to TRBJ1-2, with 7 positions matching TRBD1. Germline V gene data show CDR1 as KGHDR and CDR2 as SFDVKD. The junction had 3 bases not matched to a gene; V was cut back by 2 bases and J by 4 bases. There are 14 residues in the CDR3.

V is TRBV12-3 or TRBV12-4 and J is TRBJ1-2; TRBD1 might be the D (5 bases). This CDR3 has 13 residues. The chain's CDR3 is CASTGTRFKGYTF. CDR3 sequence (DNA): TGTGCTTCGACCGGGACCCGATTTAAGGGCTACACCTTC.

The chain recombines TRBV19 with TRBJ2-2; TRBD1 matches 10 bases. Germline V gene data show CDR1 as LNHDA and CDR2 as SQIVND (reference sequence). V gave up 7 bases and J gave up 2 bases; unmatched junction bases: 7. The CDR3 covers 16 residues. The DNA of the CDR3 is TGTGCCAGTACCGGAGACAGGGGGCGAAACACCGGGGAGCTGTTTTTT. This translates into CASTGDRGRNTGELFF.

The chain combines TRBV19 with TRBJ1-1; 10 bases agree with TRBD1. J gave up 4 bases and V 7 bases, and 6 bases lay outside the gene matches. This CDR3 has 14 residues. Germline assignment: CDR1 LNHDA and CDR2 SQIVND (reference sequence). The DNA of the CDR3 is TGTGCCAGTAACACCGGACAGGGGGGCACTGAAGCTTTCTTT. It encodes CASNTGQGGTEAFF.

This clonotype has a count of ten or more. The genes are TRBV10-3 and TRBJ2-1; TRBD2 agrees at 9 bases. The CDR3 is 13 residues long. The junction had 5 bases not matched to a gene; V was cut back by 6 bases and J by 8 bases. Germline V lookup: CDR1 ENHRY, CDR2 SYGVKD. Written as DNA, the CDR3 is TGTGCCATCAGGGCAGCGGGGGGACATGAGCAGTTCTTC. Translation: CAIRAAGGHEQFF.

This clonotype was detected ten times or more. The chain is built from TRBV5-6 and TRBJ2-5, with D possibly being TRBD2 (5 bases). Germline V lookup: CDR1 SGHDT, CDR2 YYEEEE. The CDR3 contains 13 residues. V was shortened by 4 bases and J by 5 bases, with 12 bases between the two germline ends. CDR3 residues: CASSPGLRETQYF. The CDR3 DNA follows: TGTGCCAGCAGCCCAGGACTTCGGGAGACCCAGTACTTC.

This clonotype occurred many times. The chain couples TRBV12-3 or TRBV12-4 to TRBJ2-7; D call uncertain. Trimming took 0 bases from V and 3 from J, leaving 9 bases between them. The CDR3 loop spans 14 amino acids. CDR3 protein: CASSLAGIGYEQYF. The CDR3 bases are TGTGCCAGCAGTTTAGCAGGGATCGGCTACGAGCAGTACTTC.

This chain connects TRBV6-1 to TRBJ2-1, with D possibly matching TRBD2 (6 bases). Germline values: CDR1 MNHNS, CDR2 SASEGT. Between the trimmed V and J ends, which lost 5 bases and 4 bases, there was a span of 15 bases. This CDR3 has 15 residues. The CDR3 sequence: CASSQRAGIYNEQFF. The CDR3 bases are TGTGCCAGCAGTCAAAGGGCGGGAATTTACAATGAGCAGTTCTTC.

This clonotype was observed a few times. The CDR3 does not close with the conserved phenylalanine or tryptophan, likely indicating a read error. The V gene is TRBV5-1, the J gene TRBJ1-6, with a weak D call TRBD1 (5 bases). The germline gives CDR1 SGHRS, CDR2 YFSETQ. CDR3 length equals 14 residues. The CDR3 DNA reads as TGCGCCAGCAGCCAGGGACTAAGTAATTCCCCCCTCCACTCT. Translated, it gives CASSQGLSNSPLHS.

This clonotype was detected many times. The rearrangement joins TRBV5-8 to TRBJ1-5; maybe TRBD1 (5 bases). Germline V gene sequence: CDR1 SGHTS, CDR2 YDEGEE. The CDR3 sequence is 18 residues long. V was clipped by 3 bases and J by 1 base, with 20 bases between them. The CDR3 loop is CASSSHVGGFGSNQPQHF. CDR3 sequence (DNA): TGTGCCAGCAGCTCTCATGTCGGGGGGTTTGGGAGCAATCAGCCCCAGCATTTT.

In this sample, this clonotype turned up many times. The CDR3: CSAGGMPSGRGTDTQYF. The CDR3 DNA sequence: TGCAGTGCTGGGGGGATGCCTAGCGGGAGAGGTACAGATACGCAGTATTTT. The J gene is TRBJ2-3, the V gene TRBV20-1; TRBD2 agrees at 10 bases. Germline trimming cut 5 bases from V and 3 bases from J; bases unmatched to any gene: 14. CDR3 length equals 17 residues. CDR1 and CDR2 from the germline V gene are DFQATT and SNEGSKA (reference sequence).

Comment on this clonotype: An end of the junction differs from the germline gene, which may be a read error. The J gene is TRBJ2-2, the V gene TRBV4-2; the match to TRBD2 covers 10 bases. Per the germline V gene, CDR1 is LGHNA and CDR2 is YNFKEQ. CDR3 length equals 16 residues. CDR3 region: CASNQAYPGLAGELFF. DNA for the CDR3: TGTGCCAGCAACCAAGCCTACCCGGGACTAGCGGGGGAGCTGTTTTTT.

This chain joins TRBV29-1 and TRBJ2-6, with 9 bases aligning to TRBD1. The CDR3 sequence is 16 residues long. CDR1 is SQVTM and CDR2 is ANQGSEA in the germline V gene. The V gene end was trimmed by 3 bases and the J gene end by 1 base; junction bases not matched to a gene: 4. The CDR3 spells CSVDWDRVSGANVLTF. CDR3 bases: TGCAGCGTTGATTGGGACAGGGTTTCTGGGGCCAACGTCCTGACTTTC.

Concerning this clonotype: A read error may be the cause here, since a much bigger clone is one base away. No conserved phenylalanine or tryptophan ends this CDR3, so it is likely a read error. The rearrangement uses TRBV20-1 and TRBJ2-7; D is unresolved. The CDR3 is 10 amino acids. Germline loops: CDR1 DFQATT, CDR2 SNEGSKA (reference sequence). Trimming stripped 5 bases from V and 6 bases from J, with 8 bases between. The CDR3, as DNA: TGCAGTGCTGGCACCTGCGAGCAGTACTCC. Protein: CSAGTCEQYS.

The chain recombines TRBV5-8 with TRBJ1-6; unclear D gene. Germline CDR1 is SGHTS and CDR2 is YDEGEE. V shed 9 bases and J shed 2 bases, with 12 bases lying between them. The CDR3 length is 14 residues. The DNA for the CDR3 is TGTGCCACCGGCGGAGAAGCCTATAATTCACCCCTCCACTTT. Encoded protein: CATGGEAYNSPLHF.